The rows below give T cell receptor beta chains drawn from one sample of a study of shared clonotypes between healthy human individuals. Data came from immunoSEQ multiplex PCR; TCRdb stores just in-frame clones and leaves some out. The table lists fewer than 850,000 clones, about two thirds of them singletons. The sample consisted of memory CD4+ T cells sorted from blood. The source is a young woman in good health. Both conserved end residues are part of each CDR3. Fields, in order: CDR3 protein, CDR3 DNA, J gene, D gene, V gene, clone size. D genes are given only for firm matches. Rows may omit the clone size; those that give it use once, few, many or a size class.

CDR3: CASSGPRETQYF; DNA: TGTGCCAGCAGTGGCCCCCGAGAGACCCAGTACTTC; J: TRBJ2-5; D: NA; V: TRBV25-1; size: NA
CDR3: CASTLLAGDVGDTQYF; DNA: TGCGCCAGCACCCTACTAGCGGGAGACGTTGGAGATACGCAGTATTTT; J: TRBJ2-3; D: TRBD2; V: TRBV5-1; size: once
CDR3: CASSLLGGKTQYF; DNA: TGTGCCAGCAGTTTACTCGGTGGGAAGACCCAGTACTTC; J: TRBJ2-5; D: NA; V: TRBV28; size: NA
CDR3: CASKGQGTKNQPQHF; DNA: TGTGCCAGCAAGGGACAGGGGACAAAAAATCAGCCCCAGCATTTT; J: TRBJ1-5; D: TRBD1; V: TRBV2; size: NA
CDR3: CASRNAPSMNTEAFF; DNA: TGCGCCAGCAGAAATGCACCGAGTATGAACACTGAAGCTTTCTTT; J: TRBJ1-1; D: NA; V: TRBV5-1; size: NA
CDR3: CASSLARGLTNEKLFF; DNA: TGCGCCAGCAGCTTGGCCCGGGGGCTAACTAATGAAAAACTGTTTTTT; J: TRBJ1-4; D: NA; V: TRBV5-1; size: NA
CDR3: CASSSTTGRQETQYF; DNA: TGTGCCAGCAGCTCGACGACAGGGCGCCAAGAGACCCAGTACTTC; J: TRBJ2-5; D: TRBD1; V: TRBV7-6; size: NA
CDR3: CAISKTSGGYNEQFF; DNA: TGTGCCATCAGTAAGACTAGCGGAGGATATAATGAGCAGTTCTTC; J: TRBJ2-1; D: TRBD2; V: TRBV10-3; size: once
CDR3: CASSLSWTSGSREQFF; DNA: TGTGCCAGCAGTTTATCCTGGACTAGCGGGAGCAGGGAGCAGTTCTTC; J: TRBJ2-1; D: TRBD2; V: TRBV27; size: NA
CDR3: CASSLGAGINEKLFF; DNA: TGCGCCAGCAGCTTGGGAGCAGGGATTAATGAAAAACTGTTTTTT; J: TRBJ1-4; D: NA; V: TRBV5-1; size: NA
CDR3: CASSLAGQKNTEAFF; DNA: TGTGCCAGCAGCTTGGCGGGACAGAAGAACACTGAAGCTTTCTTT; J: TRBJ1-1; D: TRBD1; V: TRBV5-5; size: NA